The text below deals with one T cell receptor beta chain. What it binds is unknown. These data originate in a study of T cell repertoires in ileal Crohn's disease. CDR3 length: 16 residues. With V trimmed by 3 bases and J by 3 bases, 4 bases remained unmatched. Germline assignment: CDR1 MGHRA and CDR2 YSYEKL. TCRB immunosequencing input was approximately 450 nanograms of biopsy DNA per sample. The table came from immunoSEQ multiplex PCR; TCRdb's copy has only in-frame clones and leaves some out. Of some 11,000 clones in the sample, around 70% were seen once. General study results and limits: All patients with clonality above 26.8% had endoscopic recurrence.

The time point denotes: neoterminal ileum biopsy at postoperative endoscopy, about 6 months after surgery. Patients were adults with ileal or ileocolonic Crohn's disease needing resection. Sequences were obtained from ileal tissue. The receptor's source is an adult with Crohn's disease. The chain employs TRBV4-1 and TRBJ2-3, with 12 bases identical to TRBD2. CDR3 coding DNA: TGCGCCAGCAGCCAGACACTAGCGGGAGGTACAGATACGCAGTATTTT. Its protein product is CASSQTLAGGTDTQYF.